In its sample, the clone carrying this T cell receptor beta chain was seen once. RNA was extracted with the RNeasy kit, and a quantity of about 0.45 to 1 ug was reverse transcribed using random hexamers. TCRdb used MiXCR to reprocess the immunoSEQ multiplex PCR reads, holding one entry per CDR3 protein. Among more than 200,000 distinct CDR3 sequences, roughly 93% were seen once, and the ten largest hold about 0.14%. These data originate in a study of CD8 T cells in Susac syndrome. J gave up 0 bases and V 1 base, and 6 bases lay outside the gene matches. CDR1 and CDR2 from the germline V gene are SGHVS and FQNEAQ. This CDR3 region has 17 residues.

The chain couples TRBV7-8 to TRBJ1-5; 7 nucleotides line up with TRBD1. The clonotype comes from a human donor with Susac syndrome. Material for sequencing was CD4+ T cells from PBMCs. The CDR3 loop reads CASSLEFWDSSNQPQHF. CDR3 nucleotide sequence: TGTGCCAGCAGCTTAGAGTTCTGGGACAGTAGCAATCAGCCCCAGCATTTT.